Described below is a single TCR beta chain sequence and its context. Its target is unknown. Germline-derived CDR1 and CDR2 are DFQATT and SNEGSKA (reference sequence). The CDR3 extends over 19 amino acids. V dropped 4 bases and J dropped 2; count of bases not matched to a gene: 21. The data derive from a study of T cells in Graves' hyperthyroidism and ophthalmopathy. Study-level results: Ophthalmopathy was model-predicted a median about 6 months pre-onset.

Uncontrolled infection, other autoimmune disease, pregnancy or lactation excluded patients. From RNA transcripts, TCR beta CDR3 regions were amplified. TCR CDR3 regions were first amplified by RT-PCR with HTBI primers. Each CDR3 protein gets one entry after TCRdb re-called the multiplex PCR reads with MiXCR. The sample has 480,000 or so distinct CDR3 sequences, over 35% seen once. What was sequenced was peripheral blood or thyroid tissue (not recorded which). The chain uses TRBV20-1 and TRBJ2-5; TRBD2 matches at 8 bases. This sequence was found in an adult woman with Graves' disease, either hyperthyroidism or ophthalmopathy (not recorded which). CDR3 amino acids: CSAKALKAGDYGPQETQYF. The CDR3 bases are TGCAGTGCTAAGGCCCTGAAAGCGGGAGACTACGGTCCACAAGAGACCCAGTACTTC.